These 13 T cell receptor beta chains came from one sample sequenced in a study of Tregs in tolerant kidney transplant recipients. Mixed chimerism was transient after nonmyeloablative marrow transplants from related graft donors. Method: immunoSEQ multiplex PCR; TCRdb's copy keeps in-frame clones and lacks some. The sample gives 75,000 to 100,000 clones, 90% to 95% of which show up once; under 2% is in the top ten. The specimen comprised CD4+ T cells from blood (PBMCs), sampled 12 months after the transplant. The receptors derive from a human patient who received a combined kidney and bone marrow transplant. The graft donor may have contributed some T cells.

This chain uses TRBV19 with TRBJ2-7, with a tentative D call TRBD1 (8 bases). There are 17 residues in the CDR3. The germline gives CDR1 LNHDA, CDR2 SQIVND (reference sequence). V was trimmed by 4 bases and J by 5 bases, leaving 24 bases between them. The CDR3 sequence is CASSTSYGGTGIHEQYF. CDR3 DNA: TGTGCCAGTAGTACTTCTTACGGGGGGACAGGTATCCACGAGCAGTACTTC.

This clone was counted between two and nine times. This chain joins TRBV10-3 and TRBJ2-1; a weak D match, TRBD2 (5 bases). Trimming took 3 bases from V and 7 from J, leaving 7 bases between them. There are 12 residues in the CDR3. Germline V CDR1 and CDR2: ENHRY, SYGVKD. The CDR3 reads CAISEGGNEQFF. CDR3 in DNA: TGTGCCATCAGTGAAGGCGGGAATGAGCAGTTCTTC.

The V gene is TRBV4-3, the J gene TRBJ2-3, with 10 bases that match TRBD2. The germline V gene encodes CDR1 LGHNA and CDR2 YSLEER. V lost 3 bases, J lost 6 bases, and 12 bases stayed unmatched. This CDR3 is built from 17 residues. In nucleotides, the CDR3 is TGCGCCAGCAGCCAGGATATCGCAGCGGGAGGGTATGATACGCAGTATTTT. Its translation: CASSQDIAAGGYDTQYF.

The V gene is TRBV6-5, the J gene TRBJ2-5, with 8 bases matching TRBD2. The CDR3 runs to 15 residues. Germline CDR1 is MNHEY and CDR2 is SVGAGI. With V trimmed by 2 bases and J by 3 bases, 5 bases remained unmatched. CDR3 nucleotide sequence: TGTGCCAGCAGTTACCCAGGACTAGCCAAAGAGACCCAGTACTTC. Residues: CASSYPGLAKETQYF.

The chain employs TRBV2 and TRBJ2-1, with TRBD2 matching over 7 bases. This CDR3 has 10 amino acids. With 6 bases clipped from V and 10 bases from J, the junction kept 0 bases outside the gene matches. Germline CDR1 SNHLY, CDR2 FYNNEI. In DNA, the CDR3 is TGTGCCAGCAGGCGGGGGGAGCAGTTCTTC. This encodes CASRRGEQFF.

The rearrangement uses TRBV7-2 and TRBJ2-5; D call uncertain. Trimming removed 4 bases at V and 0 bases at J, with 9 bases between. The length of the CDR3 is 14 residues. Germline values: CDR1 SGHTA, CDR2 FQGNSA. CDR3 region: CASSSWAHQETQYF. DNA of the CDR3: TGTGCCAGCAGCTCCTGGGCCCACCAAGAGACCCAGTACTTC.

The sample holds one count of this clone. This chain links TRBV9 with TRBJ1-4; a possible D gene is TRBD1 (6 bases). With 3 bases removed from V and 3 bases from J, the gap between germline ends came to 12 bases. CDR1 is SGDLS, CDR2 YYNGEE, per germline. The CDR3 covers 15 residues. This CDR3 is CASSARGTPNEKLFF. The DNA for the CDR3 is TGTGCCAGCAGCGCGCGGGGGACACCTAATGAAAAACTGTTTTTT.

The V and J genes are TRBV7-4 and TRBJ2-6; a weak D match, TRBD2 (6 bases). This CDR3 contains 19 residues. The V gene's germline CDR1 is SGHVT and CDR2 SQSDAQ. Between the trimmed V and J ends, which lost 5 bases and 5 bases, there was a span of 25 bases. The CDR3 is CASSGLCSSSQSRANVLTF. CDR3 nucleotide sequence: TGTGCCAGCAGCGGACTATGTTCCAGCTCACAAAGTCGGGCCAACGTCCTGACTTTC. The complete variable domain, with remaining parts taken from reference TRBV7-4 and TRBJ2-6, reads GAGVSQSPRYKVAKRGRDVALRCDSISGHVTLYWYRQTLGQGSEVLTYSQSDAQRDKSGRPSGRFSAERPERSVSTLKIQRTEQGDSAVYLCASSGLCSSSQSRANVLTFGAGSRLTVL.

The chain is built from TRBV27 and TRBJ2-7, with TRBD1 matching 9 bases. Trimming cost V 5 bases and J 2 bases; bases outside gene matches: 13. Germline CDR1 is MNHEY and CDR2 is SMNVEV (reference sequence). The CDR3 is made up of 17 amino acids. CDR3 nucleotide sequence: TGTGCCAGCAGTCCGACAGAACCGGGACAGGGAACCTACGAGCAGTACTTC. Translation: CASSPTEPGQGTYEQYF.

The chain employs TRBV28 and TRBJ2-4; tentatively, D is TRBD1 (6 bases). The germline V gene has CDR1 MDHEN and CDR2 SYDVKM. V lost 1 base, J lost 6 bases, and 16 bases lay in between. This CDR3 comprises 16 residues. CDR3 in DNA: TGTGCCAGCAGTTTATCGGCAAAAGGGGGAAGAAACATTCAGTACTTC. It yields the protein CASSLSAKGGRNIQYF.

This chain links TRBV7-8 with TRBJ1-1, with D maybe TRBD1 (5 bases). Germline CDR1 is SGHVS and CDR2 is FQNEAQ. The CDR3 extends over 14 amino acids. Trimming pared 5 bases from V and 1 base from J, leaving 11 bases between. CDR3 DNA: TGTGCCAGCAGCAAAACTGACAGGAACACTGAAGCTTTCTTT. Its protein product is CASSKTDRNTEAFF.

This clone was seen only once. The chain is built from TRBV7-3 and TRBJ2-1; 9 bases map to TRBD2. The CDR3 totals 16 residues. The V segment lost 4 bases and the J segment 0 bases; nucleotides outside the gene matches: 4. Germline V lookup: CDR1 SGHTA, CDR2 FQGTGA. CDR3 in DNA: TGTGCCAGCAGCTCCTCACTAGCGGGCTCCTACAATGAGCAGTTCTTC. It translates to CASSSSLAGSYNEQFF.

The rearrangement joins TRBV4-3 to TRBJ2-7; D is ambiguous. The CDR3 contains 14 residues. Trimming left V 0 bases short and J 1 base short, with 7 bases between. The germline CDR1 and CDR2 sequences are LGHNA and YSLEER. The CDR3 DNA is TGCGCCAGCAGCCAAGAGTTCGAGTCCTACGAGCAGTACTTC. This sequence encodes CASSQEFESYEQYF.